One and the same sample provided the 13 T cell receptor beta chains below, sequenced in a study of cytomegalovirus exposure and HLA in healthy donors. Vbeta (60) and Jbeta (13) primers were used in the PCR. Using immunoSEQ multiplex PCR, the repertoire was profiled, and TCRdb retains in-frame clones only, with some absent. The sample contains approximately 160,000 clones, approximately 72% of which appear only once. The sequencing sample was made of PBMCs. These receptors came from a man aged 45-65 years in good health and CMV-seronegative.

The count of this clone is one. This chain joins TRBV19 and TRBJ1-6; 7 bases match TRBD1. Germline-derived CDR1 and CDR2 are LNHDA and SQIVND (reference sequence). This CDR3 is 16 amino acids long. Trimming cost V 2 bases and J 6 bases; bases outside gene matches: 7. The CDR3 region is CASSIKTGSGNSPLHF. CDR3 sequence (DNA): TGTGCCAGTAGTATAAAGACAGGGTCGGGTAATTCACCCCTCCACTTT.

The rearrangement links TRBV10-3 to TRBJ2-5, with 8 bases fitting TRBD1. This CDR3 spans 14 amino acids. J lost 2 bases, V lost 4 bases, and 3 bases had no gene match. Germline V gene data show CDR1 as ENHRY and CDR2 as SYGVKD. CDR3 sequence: CAISVGQGQETQYF. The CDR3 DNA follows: TGTGCCATCAGTGTTGGACAGGGACAAGAGACCCAGTACTTC.

The CDR3 sequence: CSVGGGDNQPQHF. Here the CDR3 DNA reads TGCAGCGTTGGCGGGGGCGACAATCAGCCCCAGCATTTT. This chain links TRBV29-1 with TRBJ1-5, with D possibly being TRBD1 (6 bases). The CDR3 extends over 13 amino acids. Germline-derived CDR1 and CDR2 are SQVTM and ANQGSEA. V lost 4 bases and J 3 bases, leaving 10 bases between the germline ends.

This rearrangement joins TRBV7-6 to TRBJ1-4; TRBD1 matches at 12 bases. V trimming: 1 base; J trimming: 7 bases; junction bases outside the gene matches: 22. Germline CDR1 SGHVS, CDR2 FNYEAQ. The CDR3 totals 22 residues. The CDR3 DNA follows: TGTGCCAGCAGCTTAGGGCCGCCCCGGGACAGGGGGCAGTGGGCATCCGGTGAAAAACTGTTTTTT. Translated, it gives CASSLGPPRDRGQWASGEKLFF.

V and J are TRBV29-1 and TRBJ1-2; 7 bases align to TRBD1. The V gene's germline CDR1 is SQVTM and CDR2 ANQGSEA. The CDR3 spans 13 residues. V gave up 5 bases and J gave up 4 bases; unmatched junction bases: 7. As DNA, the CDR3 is TGCAGCGTTAACGATGGACAGGCCTATGGCTACACCTTC. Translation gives CSVNDGQAYGYTF.

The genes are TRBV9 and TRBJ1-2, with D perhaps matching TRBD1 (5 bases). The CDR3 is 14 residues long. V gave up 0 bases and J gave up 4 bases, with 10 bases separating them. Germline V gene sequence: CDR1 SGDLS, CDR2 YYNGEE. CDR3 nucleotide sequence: TGTGCCAGCAGCGTAGGGAGGGGAGGCTATGGCTACACCTTC. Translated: CASSVGRGGYGYTF.

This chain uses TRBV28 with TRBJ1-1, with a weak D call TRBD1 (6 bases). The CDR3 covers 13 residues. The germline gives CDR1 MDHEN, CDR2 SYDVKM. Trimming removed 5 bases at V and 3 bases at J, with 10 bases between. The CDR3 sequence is CASSTGTYTEAFF. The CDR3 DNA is TGTGCCAGCAGTACAGGGACGTACACTGAAGCTTTCTTT.

The chain's CDR3 is CASSVDDPNRLAGNTIYF. Here the CDR3 DNA reads TGTGCCAGCAGCGTAGACGACCCCAACAGGCTGGCTGGAAACACCATATATTTT. V is TRBV9 and J is TRBJ1-3, with D possibly matching TRBD1 (5 bases). There are 18 residues in the CDR3. Germline CDR1 SGDLS, CDR2 YYNGEE. V was shortened by 0 bases and J by 2 bases, with 18 bases between the two germline ends.

CDR3 DNA: TGTGCCAGCAGTCCAAACAGGTTGTCGCCCACTGAAGCTTTCTTT. This codes for CASSPNRLSPTEAFF. The V call is TRBV6-1, the J call TRBJ1-1; D is possibly TRBD1 (5 bases). V lost 5 bases, J lost 4 bases, and 17 bases lay in between. Germline CDR1 and CDR2: MNHNS and SASEGT. This CDR3 comprises 15 residues.

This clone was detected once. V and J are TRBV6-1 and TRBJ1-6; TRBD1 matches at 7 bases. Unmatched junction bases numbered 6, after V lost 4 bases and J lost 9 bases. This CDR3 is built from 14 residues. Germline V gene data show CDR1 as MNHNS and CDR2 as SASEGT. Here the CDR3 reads CASSAGGTVSPLHF. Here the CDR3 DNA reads TGTGCCAGCAGTGCTGGGGGGACAGTTTCACCCCTCCACTTT.

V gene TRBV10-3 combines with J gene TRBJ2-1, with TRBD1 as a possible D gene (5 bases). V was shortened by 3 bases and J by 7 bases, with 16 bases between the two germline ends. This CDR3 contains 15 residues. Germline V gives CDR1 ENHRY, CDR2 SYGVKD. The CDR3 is CAISDPTEVVNEQFF. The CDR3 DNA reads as TGTGCCATCAGTGATCCGACAGAAGTCGTTAATGAGCAGTTCTTC.

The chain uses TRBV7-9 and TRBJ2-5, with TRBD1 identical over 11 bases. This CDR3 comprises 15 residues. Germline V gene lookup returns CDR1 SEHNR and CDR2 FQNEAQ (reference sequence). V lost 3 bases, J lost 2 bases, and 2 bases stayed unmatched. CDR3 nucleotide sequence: TGTGCCAGCAGCTTCCGGGACAGGGGGCAAGAGACCCAGTACTTC. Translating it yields CASSFRDRGQETQYF.

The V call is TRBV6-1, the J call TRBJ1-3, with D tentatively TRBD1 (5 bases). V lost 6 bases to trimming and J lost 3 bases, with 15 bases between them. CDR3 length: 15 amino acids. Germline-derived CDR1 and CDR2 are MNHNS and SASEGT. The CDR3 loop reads CASSPETANGNTIYF. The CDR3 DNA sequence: TGTGCCAGCAGCCCCGAGACAGCTAATGGAAACACCATATATTTT.